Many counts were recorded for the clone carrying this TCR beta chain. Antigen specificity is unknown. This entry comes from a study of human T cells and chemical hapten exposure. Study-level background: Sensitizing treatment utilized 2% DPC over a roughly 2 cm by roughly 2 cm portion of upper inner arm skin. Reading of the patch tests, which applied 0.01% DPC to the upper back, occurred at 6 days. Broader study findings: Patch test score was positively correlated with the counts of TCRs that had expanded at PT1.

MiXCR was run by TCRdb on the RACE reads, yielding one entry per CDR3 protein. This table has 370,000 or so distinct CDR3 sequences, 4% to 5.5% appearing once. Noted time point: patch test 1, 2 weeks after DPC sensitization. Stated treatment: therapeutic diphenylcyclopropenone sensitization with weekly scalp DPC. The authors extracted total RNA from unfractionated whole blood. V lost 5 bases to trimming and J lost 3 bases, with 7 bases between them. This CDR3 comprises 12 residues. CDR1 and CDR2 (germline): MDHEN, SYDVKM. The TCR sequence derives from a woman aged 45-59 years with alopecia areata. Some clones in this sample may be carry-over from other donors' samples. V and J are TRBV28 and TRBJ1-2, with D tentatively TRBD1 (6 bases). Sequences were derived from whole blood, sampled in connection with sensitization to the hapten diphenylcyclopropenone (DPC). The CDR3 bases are TGTGCCAGCAGTCCAGGGGACTATGGCTACACCTTC. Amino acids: CASSPGDYGYTF.